The 22 T cell receptor beta chains listed next were all sequenced from one sample in a study of tumor-infiltrating lymphocytes in primary liver carcinoma. A primer in the constant region served to generate TCR beta cDNA from 500 ng of total RNA. Slightly modified ARM-PCR with three nested multiplex PCR rounds yielded TCR beta libraries. The first two PCR rounds used TRBV1-TRBV30 forward primers with a C-beta reverse primer, about 10 cycles each. TCRdb passed the multiplex PCR reads through MiXCR, listing each CDR3 protein once. The table records about 110,000 distinct CDR3 sequences, 55% to 65% of them present only once. It was from roughly 20-30 mg of unsorted bulk tissue that RNA and DNA were co-extracted. Sequenced: liver tumor tissue from sampling region 1. The subset denotes: tumor region T1, superior pole. The receptors were gathered from an older woman with primary liver carcinoma and hepatitis B virus infection.

This clonotype was seen at least ten times. This chain links TRBV6-5 with TRBJ2-7; D not certain. The ends were cut back, 0 bases at V and 0 bases at J, with 6 bases in the middle. The germline V gene has CDR1 MNHEY and CDR2 SVGAGI. This CDR3 is 14 amino acids long. The CDR3: CASSYSVHSYEQYF. CDR3 coding DNA: TGTGCCAGCAGTTACTCAGTCCACTCCTACGAGCAGTACTTC.

The rearrangement uses TRBV30 and TRBJ2-7; D call uncertain. The CDR3 consists of 13 residues. Per germline, CDR1 GTSNPN and CDR2 SVGIG (reference sequence). V was clipped by 2 bases and J by 4 bases, with 12 bases between them. This CDR3 reads CAWSPSASYEQYF. The CDR3 DNA sequence: TGTGCCTGGAGTCCTTCGGCGAGTTACGAGCAGTACTTC.

In its sample, this clonotype was seen many times. V usage is TRBV29-1 and J usage is TRBJ1-1; TRBD1 matches 9 bases. V gave up 4 bases and J gave up 6 bases; unmatched junction bases: 3. This CDR3 is 12 amino acids long. Germline V gives CDR1 SQVTM, CDR2 ANQGSEA. The CDR3 region is CSVVQGAAEAFF. The CDR3 coding sequence is TGCAGCGTTGTACAGGGGGCAGCTGAAGCTTTCTTT.

For this clonotype: Since a much larger clone is just one base distant, this may be a read error. V and J are TRBV4-1 and TRBJ2-3, with a weak D call TRBD2 (6 bases). CDR1 MGHRA and CDR2 YSYEKL come from the germline V gene. The CDR3 runs 15 residues. The CDR3 region has the DNA TGCGCCAGCAGCCAAGATTATCGGGAGACAGATACGCGGTATTTT. Residues: CASSQDYRETDTRYF.

The V and J genes are TRBV11-2 and TRBJ1-1, with 12 nucleotides matching TRBD1. With 8 bases clipped from V and 5 bases from J, the junction kept 9 bases outside the gene matches. The CDR3 length is 15 residues. Germline CDR1 is SGHAT and CDR2 is FQNNGV. CDR3 residues: CASGGTGGKSTEAFF. The DNA of the CDR3 is TGTGCCAGCGGGGGGACAGGGGGCAAGAGTACTGAAGCTTTCTTT.

The chain links TRBV6-6 to TRBJ2-1, with D tentatively TRBD1 (5 bases). In germline, CDR1 is MNHNY, CDR2 SVGAGI (reference sequence). The CDR3 loop spans 17 amino acids. The ends were cut back, 7 bases at V and 6 bases at J, with 25 bases in the middle. The CDR3 spells CASNSAQGQSKTNEQFF. In nucleotides, the CDR3 is TGTGCCAGCAACTCCGCCCAGGGTCAGAGTAAGACCAATGAGCAGTTCTTC.

Remarks on this clonotype: The junction departs from germline at one end; a sequencing error may be responsible. V usage is TRBV11-2 and J usage is TRBJ2-7, with 12 bases identical to TRBD2. The CDR3 consists of 17 residues. Germline CDR1 is SGHAT and CDR2 is FQNNGV. The CDR3 loop is CASSSRTSGIVSYEQYF. CDR3 in DNA: TGTGCTAGCAGCTCCAGGACTAGCGGGATTGTATCCTACGAGCAGTACTTC.

This chain links TRBV19 with TRBJ1-6; 9 nucleotides agree with TRBD1. The J segment lost 5 bases and the V segment lost 6 bases, leaving 5 bases of the junction unmatched. CDR1 and CDR2 (germline): LNHDA, SQIVND (reference sequence). This CDR3 is 15 amino acids long. The CDR3 sequence is CASRWRDRDNSPLHF. CDR3 bases: TGTGCCAGTAGGTGGCGGGACAGGGATAATTCACCCCTCCACTTT.

In the case of this clonotype: The junction differs from germline at one of its ends, possibly a read error. V is TRBV11-3 and J is TRBJ2-6, with D tentatively TRBD1 or TRBD2 (5 bases each). Germline V lookup: CDR1 SGHNT, CDR2 YENEEA. This CDR3 region has 16 residues. The CDR3 protein is CANSSEGAGGANALTF. The CDR3 region has the DNA TGTGCCAACAGCTCTGAAGGGGCGGGTGGGGCCAACGCCTTGACTTTC. The full variable domain, rest sourced from reference TRBV11-3 and TRBJ2-6, is EAGVVQSPRYKIIEKKQPVAFWCNPISGHNTLYWYLQNLGQGPELLIRYENEEAVDDSQLPKDRFSAERLKGVDSTLKIQPAELGDSAVYLCANSSEGAGGANALTFGAGSRLTVL.

Details on this clonotype: A much larger clone is a single base away; this may be a read error. The gene calls are TRBV12-3 or TRBV12-4 and TRBJ1-5; 7 bases align to TRBD1. Losses at the gene ends were 3 bases for V and 0 bases for J; bases not matched to a gene: 11. The CDR3 is 18 amino acids. In nucleotides, the CDR3 is TGTGCCAGCAGTTTTGTAGGACAGGCGATATATAGCAATCAGCCCCAGCATTTT. Encoded protein: CASSFVGQAIYSNQPQHF.

This clonotype was seen at least ten times. J is TRBJ2-6 and V is TRBV6-1, with TRBD1 as a possible D gene (6 bases). Trimming took off 5 bases at V and 0 bases at J, with 8 bases between the two ends. This CDR3 spans 15 amino acids. Germline CDR1 is MNHNS and CDR2 is SASEGT. The DNA of the CDR3 is TGTGCCAGCAGTTCAGGGGTCTCTGGGGCCAACGTCCTGACTTTC. Protein sequence: CASSSGVSGANVLTF.

Concerning this clonotype itself: Germline and junction disagree at one end, which may indicate a read error. This sequence joins TRBV28 and TRBJ2-4, with D perhaps TRBD1 (6 bases). The V gene's germline CDR1 is MDHEN and CDR2 SYDVKM. This CDR3 region has 19 residues. The chain's CDR3 is CASRDPPGQTSLAKSIQYF. The CDR3 coding sequence is TGTGCAAGCAGAGACCCCCCGGGACAAACAAGCCTAGCCAAAAGCATTCAATACTTC.

This chain uses TRBV18 with TRBJ2-1; perhaps D is TRBD1 or TRBD2 (5 bases each). The CDR3 has 13 residues. V shed 8 bases and J shed 4 bases, with 12 bases lying between them. Germline-derived CDR1 and CDR2 are KGHSH and LQKENI. CDR3 DNA: TGTGCCAGCGACCGGGACCAATACAATGAGCAGTTCTTC. As protein: CASDRDQYNEQFF.

The gene calls are TRBV5-5 and TRBJ1-5; D gene uncertain. The CDR3 has 15 residues. V lost 2 bases and J 12 bases, leaving 21 bases between the germline ends. Germline assignment: CDR1 SGHKS and CDR2 YYEKEE (reference sequence). For the CDR3, the DNA is TGTGCCAGCAGCTTTGGGTCGGCGGGAAATCATCTCCAGCATTTT. Its translation is CASSFGSAGNHLQHF.

This clonotype was recorded at least ten times. V is TRBV6-6 and J is TRBJ2-7; 9 nucleotides line up with TRBD2. Per the germline V gene, CDR1 is MNHNY and CDR2 is SVGAGI (reference sequence). Trimming removed 6 bases from V and 0 bases from J; junction bases left unmatched: 12. The CDR3 runs to 17 residues. The CDR3 DNA sequence: TGTGCCAGCAGCACCTCGGCTAGCGGGAAAGCCTCCTACGAGCAGTACTTC. It codes for CASSTSASGKASYEQYF.

The chain uses TRBV10-3 and TRBJ2-7; D uncertain. The V and J ends lost 3 bases and 1 base respectively, with 4 bases between them. Germline values: CDR1 ENHRY, CDR2 SYGVKD. This CDR3 is 12 amino acids long. CDR3 DNA sequence: TGTGCCATCAGTGACTTATCCTACGAGCAGTACTTC. This codes for CAISDLSYEQYF.

This clonotype has just a few counts. Being one base from a much bigger clone, this may be a read error. The chain joins TRBV10-3 to TRBJ2-7, with 9 nucleotides matching TRBD2. The V segment lost 2 bases and the J segment 3 bases; nucleotides outside the gene matches: 5. CDR1 and CDR2 from the germline V gene are ENHRY and SYGVKD. CDR3 length: 15 residues. DNA for the CDR3: TGTGCCATCAGTGAGCCAGAGACTAGCGGCTACGAGCAGTACTTC. This encodes CAISEPETSGYEQYF.

Comment on this clonotype: This likely comes from a read error, as the CDR3 has no conserved phenylalanine or tryptophan at its end. The chain combines TRBV6-5 with TRBJ2-5; 7 bases fit TRBD1. Germline lookup yields CDR1 MNHEY and CDR2 SVGAGI. The CDR3 consists of 13 residues. The DNA of the CDR3 is TGTGTCAGCAGGGGGACAGTCCAAGAGACCCAGTACTGC. Encoded protein: CVSRGTVQETQYC.

The gene calls are TRBV10-3 and TRBJ2-2, with 7 bases identical to TRBD2. J lost 2 bases, V lost 8 bases, and 14 bases had no gene match. The germline V gene has CDR1 ENHRY and CDR2 SYGVKD. This CDR3 comprises 17 residues. The CDR3 protein is CAIRGSWGVDNTGELFF. DNA for the CDR3: TGTGCCATCCGCGGGAGTTGGGGTGTAGATAACACCGGGGAGCTGTTTTTT.

The V call is TRBV28, the J call TRBJ2-7; the D is unclear. Trimming took off 5 bases at V and 3 bases at J, with 5 bases between the two ends. CDR3 length equals 11 residues. Germline V gene lookup returns CDR1 MDHEN and CDR2 SYDVKM. The chain's CDR3 is CASSRHYEQYF. The CDR3 DNA follows: TGTGCCAGCAGTCGACACTACGAGCAGTACTTC. The entire variable domain, with the rest obtained from reference TRBV28 and TRBJ2-7, is as follows: DVKVTQSSRYLVKRTGEKVFLECVQDMDHENMFWYRQDPGLGLRLIYFSYDVKMKEKGDIPEGYSVSREKKERFSLILESASTNQTSMYLCASSRHYEQYFGPGTRLTVT.

This clonotype was observed at least ten times. This rearrangement joins TRBV4-1 to TRBJ1-5; no firm D call. The CDR3 consists of 15 residues. Between the trimmed V and J ends, which lost 1 base and 1 base, there was a span of 8 bases. The germline CDR1 and CDR2 sequences are MGHRA and YSYEKL. The CDR3 coding sequence is TGCGCCAGCAGCCAAGTGGGGTGGAGCAATCAGCCCCAGCATTTT. Protein product: CASSQVGWSNQPQHF.

About this clonotype: At one end, the junction sequence differs from germline, possibly due to a read error. The rearrangement joins TRBV11-2 to TRBJ1-2, with D unresolved. Germline-derived CDR1 and CDR2 are SGHAT and FQNNGV. This CDR3 is built from 12 residues. In nucleotides, the CDR3 is TGTGCTAGCAGCTACAAGAACTATGGCTACACCTTC. This gives the protein CASSYKNYGYTF.